This T cell receptor (beta chain) originates from a study of CD8 T cells in ankylosing spondylitis. Study observations and caveats: Fewer than ten highly homologous variants made up a TCR beta motif, and this motif appeared characteristic of ankylosing spondylitis blood.

Scientists made TCR beta libraries using quantitative 5'-RACE with molecular barcodes. A single record per CDR3 protein comes from TCRdb applying MiXCR to the 5' RACE reads. There are more than 500,000 distinct CDR3 sequences in the sample; about 5.7% occur only once, and around 3.6% lies in the top ten. On this clonotype: Its antigen is as yet unknown.

The clonotype comes from a male donor with ankylosing spondylitis. Sequencing was carried out using blood, either unsorted or a sorted T cell fraction (not recorded which).

CDR3 sequence: CASSFRRLAAGYEQYF. The DNA for the CDR3 is TGTGCCAGCAGCTTTAGAAGACTAGCGGCGGGCTACGAGCAGTACTTC. The V and J genes are TRBV3-1 and TRBJ2-7; TRBD2 matches 9 bases. The CDR3 sequence is 16 residues long. Germline V gene lookup returns CDR1 LGHDT and CDR2 YNNKEL (reference sequence). Unmatched junction bases numbered 11, after V lost 5 bases and J lost 3 bases.